This section outlines one T cell receptor beta chain sequence together with its context. The antigen is not known. TCR beta VDJ and CDR3 were profiled, and genomic DNA was the template. From the reads, TCRdb called clonotypes with MiXCR, one entry per CDR3 protein. The table records 450,000 to 600,000 distinct CDR3 sequences, about a third of them present only once. This record belongs to a study of CD8+CD57+ T cells in acquired aplastic anemia. Study overall: The DNA of sorted CD4+ and CD8+ cells averaged around 3 ug. Points from the study as a whole: It was found that some 30 CD8+ CDR3 sequences were shared between patients and controls. With respect to CD8+ Simpson's diversity, patients and controls did not differ significantly.

This CDR3 has 16 amino acids. V lost 3 bases and J lost 2, with 16 bases in between. CDR1 is LNHNV and CDR2 is YYDKDF in the germline V gene (reference sequence). Individuals selected for sequencing had exhibited CD8+CD57+ cell expansion on flow cytometry. Each patient carried a diagnosis of severe acquired aplastic anemia. Sequencing was carried out using sorted CD4+, CD8+, or CD8+CD57+ T cells (not recorded which) from PBMCs. The V call is TRBV15, the J call TRBJ2-5; D is possibly TRBD2 (6 bases). This sequence was found in a human donor with aplastic anemia. The CDR3 sequence is CATSSPRLAGQETQYF. Here the CDR3 DNA reads TGTGCCACCAGCAGTCCCCGTTTGGCGGGGCAAGAGACCCAGTACTTC.